The entry below describes one T cell receptor beta chain. Which antigen it targets is not known. Within one base of it there is no much larger clone, and no base qualities were kept. In total, fewer than 750 healthy bone marrow donors made up the cohort. At the time of sampling, every cohort member was nominally healthy, though immune exposures that went unrecorded were likely present. The donor was CMV seronegative and belonged to the group of 320 or so seronegative cohort members. A peripheral blood sample was collected from each donor, and TCR beta sequencing was performed on peripheral blood mononuclear cells. Genomic DNA was extracted from the blood cell samples with the Qiagen DNeasy Blood Extraction Kit. This entry is derived from a study of cytomegalovirus exposure and HLA in healthy donors (TCRdb year 2017). Regarding the research as a whole: In an earlier analysis of some 550 of the donors, less than 350 Gb of sequence data and 90 million to 130 million unique TCR beta sequences from 150 million to 200 million T cells were reported. An early release covering 550 to 650 HLA-typed donors comprised about 320 gigabases of sequencing data and approximately 85 million unique TCR sequences. Of the approximately 400 genotyped donors, roughly 85% fell in the genetic ancestry cluster associated with self-reported Caucasian donors. The aim of the study was to test whether cataloging public T cell receptors could identify signatures of past pathogen exposure. The T cell repertoires of some 700 subjects were profiled by immunosequencing and related to cytomegalovirus serostatus. Along with the roughly 670-subject first cohort, a separate validation cohort of over a hundred different subjects was used. High-throughput TCR immunosequencing, statistical association of individual TCRs with disease status, and machine learning were combined to predict cytomegalovirus infection status. A later analysis re-examined previously published TCR beta repertoires from about 670 donors and added high-resolution HLA genotyping to investigate patterns of TCR occurrence. Rather than drawing on any new phenotypic data, the later analysis identified candidate immune exposures from TCR beta sequences and the way those sequences occurred across donors. To decide whether each TCR beta V gene segment behaved as functional or pseudogenic, an earlier analysis of several hundred of the donors relied on high-throughput TCR beta sequencing. Donor age, sex, ethnicity and CMV serostatus were collected together with the repertoire data. A later genetic analysis used genome-wide SNP genotypes for about three fifths of the roughly 700 donors, treating that subset as a discovery cohort. All discovery cohort repertoires had been generated on a single sequencing platform. Both class I and class II loci were covered by HLA typing, at four-digit resolution. Typing coverage differed by locus: A, B, C, DRB1 and DQB1 were typed in roughly 620-630 donors, DQA1 in about 500, DPA1 in some 570, and DPB1 in 450 to 480. Four to six DR-DQ haplotypes were handled as single units for association and clustering, since linkage in the cohort was strong. Across some 400 genotyped donors of the cohort, an average of roughly 200,000 unique TCR beta nucleotide sequences per donor were sequenced, and roughly a sixth of those sequences were non-productive.

Library preparation employed the immunoSEQ multiplex PCR assay. For the multiplex PCR, a mixture combining 60 forward primers for TCR Vbeta segments and 13 reverse primers for TCR Jbeta segments was used. The CDR3 region of rearranged TCR beta genes was amplified from genomic DNA by a multiplex PCR assay. On the Illumina HiSeq System, the amplified TCR beta libraries were sequenced as 87-base-pair reads. The authors' analysis ran thus. A later analysis tallied 75 million to 95 million unique TCR beta chains across the 700 or so repertoires, and some 10 million of those chains were shared by two or more donors. A nearest-neighbor algorithm error-corrected the raw reads and collapsed the reads into unique sequences, merging closely related sequences to remove PCR and sequencing errors. To assign V, D and J gene segments, CDR3 sequences were aligned to IMGT reference sequences. Each retained sequence needed at least a six-nucleotide match to both a V gene segment and a J gene segment. A rearrangement was called productive if the CDR3 had no stop codons and remained in frame with V and J, and every other rearrangement was called non-productive. Following IMGT convention, CDR3 was defined as the stretch from the second conserved V-encoded cysteine up to the conserved J-encoded phenylalanine. Sequences without an unambiguous match to a single V gene segment were excluded from the earlier analysis of about 600 of the donors. In an earlier analysis of some 590 of the donors, a V segment was called functional when productive rearrangements were above 56.7%, and segregating when the standard deviation between donors exceeded 5%. A statistical classification framework was built for diagnosing cytomegalovirus status from the catalog of TCR beta chain sequences. V and J gene assignment, in a later analysis, came from comparing TCR nucleotide sequences with IMGT/GENE-DB human TR gene sequences. Using the TCRdist pipeline, a later analysis assigned CDR3 sequences along with most-parsimonious VDJ recombination scenarios. In a later analysis, each TCR beta chain was defined by its CDR3 amino acid sequence together with its V-gene family, and reads lacking a unique V-gene family were excluded. A later analysis removed 500 to 650 highly shared, low-generation-probability nucleotide sequences to deal with suspected cross-contamination and a sequencing artifact. In a later analysis, a clonal expansion index for each public chain was calculated from normalized within-repertoire ranks of inferred template counts. In a later analysis, generation probabilities were computed with a VDJ recombination model fitted to out-of-frame rearrangements, and the resulting probabilities were checked against IGoR. In a later analysis, TCR-TCR, TCR-HLA and TCR-CMV co-occurrence was scored with hypergeometric tests, and a repertoire-size bias correction was applied to TCR pairs. False discovery rates were estimated in a later analysis by permuting HLA or CMV assignments 20 times. In a later analysis, co-occurring TCRs were grouped using DBSCAN, and TCRdist sequence similarity was added for clustering within HLA-allele-positive subsets. For co-occurrence clustering, repertoires with fewer than 30,000 or more than 120,000 public chains were excluded, along with about five repertoires with anomalous nucleotide sharing. Sourced from immuneACCESS, this table was stored by TCRdb with only in-frame sequences that have V and J called. A share of the clones is absent; for the studies checked, an unresolved V gene accounts for under half, and the remainder has no known explanation. The V and J calls and clone size were taken over from that table, and D and trimming were inferred from the DNA. The sample contains 150,000 or so clones, around 68% of them found a single time. The biggest ten clones account for around 2.3% of the sample.

Broad study findings and their caveats: A cluster of highly shared sequence variants was judged likely to be a technical artifact of the sequencing pipeline. The study listed 164 TCR beta chains as associated with cytomegalovirus. Assigning TCR associations to individual alleles was difficult when HLA alleles, especially DR and DQ, strongly co-occurred. Cytomegalovirus status was reported to be diagnosed by the classifier with high specificity and sensitivity in both the original and validation cohorts. In a later genetic analysis, a missense DCLRE1C variant was associated with V-gene and J-gene trimming of TCR beta chains, and the association was replicated in an independent cohort. Most TCR sequences were seen in very few donors, while some public TCRs were found in many individuals. A few of the identified cytomegalovirus-associated TCR beta chains were confirmed in vitro to be specific for cytomegalovirus antigens. In a later analysis, TCR association rates were found to vary across HLA loci, with the most associated TCRs seen for DRB1 alleles and the fewest for HLA-C alleles. Because the 87-base-pair reads could not distinguish some IMGT-functional V segments, including TRBV6-2 and TRBV6-3, those segments were excluded. A further reported finding was that TCR beta sequences accurately predicted the HLA-A and HLA-B alleles for most subjects in the first cohort. According to a later genetic analysis, donors in an Asian-associated ancestry cluster had fewer N-insertions in productive TCRs than the approximately 630-donor mean. According to a later analysis, parvovirus B19, influenza, CMV and Epstein-Barr virus appeared linked to several top co-occurrence clusters. Most CMV-associated TCR beta chains appeared to be HLA-restricted in a later analysis, and the HLA associations seemed to be driven largely by CMV exposure. Because counts were too low, seventeen rarely observed V segments, including chromosome 9 orphons, were excluded from the earlier analysis of fewer than 650 of the donors. Roughly uniform sequencing depth across donors was assumed in presence/absence analyses, although this assumption may not hold. Broadly in line with IMGT annotations, most TCR beta V segments showed up in productive rearrangements about 90% or about 30% of the time in an earlier analysis of around 600 of the donors. Specific HLA alleles were associated with 15,000 to 20,000 TCR beta sequences at a false discovery rate of 0.05 in a later analysis. Linkage disequilibrium might explain the correlated functional status among segregating V segments, but an unknown experimental factor could not be excluded. In a later analysis, HLA-associated TCR beta chains were found to be more clonally expanded and to have lower generation probabilities than equally common non-associated chains. Immune exposure information for the cohort was limited to CMV serostatus. The authors suggested that the approach could potentially be extended to other disease states and immunological phenotypes. Only TCR beta chains were sequenced in this cohort, and the absence of alpha or paired-chain data limited detectable features. HLA typing was unavailable for some donors at each locus, so association tests used only the typed subset.

The germline V and J ends show losses of 6 bases and 3 bases respectively, and no gene match explains 5 bases of the junction. Based on the germline V gene, the CDR1 and CDR2 sequences are MNHNS and SASEGT. The CDR3, cysteine through phenylalanine, is 15 amino acids long. Here the CDR3 DNA is all that survives: 45 bases in frame from base 1. The sequence links TRBV6-1 to TRBJ1-4, with 9 bases in between that match TRBD1. The sequencing input was PBMCs. The source is a man aged 25-45 years in good health and CMV-seronegative. The DNA sequence is TGTGCCAGCAGCCGACAGGGGGGCCCTAATGAAAAACTGTTTTTT. Its protein is CASSRQGGPNEKLFF.